This is a list of T cell receptor beta chains from one sample in a study of blood T cell repertoires in COVID-19. The table came from immunoSEQ multiplex PCR; TCRdb's copy has only in-frame clones and leaves some out. The sample holds about 220,000 clones, 70% to 90% seen once. The sequenced material came from peripheral blood. The receptors derive from a man aged 45-65 years who had recovered from COVID-19. Both conserved end residues are part of each CDR3. D genes are given only for firm matches.

J: TRBJ2-7; V: TRBV28; D: TRBD2; CDR3: CASSMGLAESSSYEQYF; DNA: TGTGCCAGCAGTATGGGACTAGCGGAATCTAGCTCCTACGAGCAGTACTTC
J: TRBJ2-3; V: TRBV28; D: TRBD2; CDR3: CASSPTTSGSSDTQYF; DNA: TGTGCCAGCAGTCCCACGACTAGCGGGAGCTCAGATACGCAGTATTTT
J: TRBJ1-1; V: TRBV5-1; D: TRBD1; CDR3: CASNDRGQGNTEAFF; DNA: TGCGCCAGCAACGACCGGGGACAGGGTAACACTGAAGCTTTCTTT
J: TRBJ2-2; V: TRBV7-9; D: TRBD1; CDR3: CASSRGQGNTGELFF; DNA: TGTGCCAGCAGCCGGGGACAGGGAAACACCGGGGAGCTGTTTTTT
J: TRBJ2-7; V: TRBV19; D: TRBD1; CDR3: CASSKGQSYEQYF; DNA: TGTGCCAGTAGTAAGGGACAGTCCTACGAGCAGTACTTC
J: TRBJ2-7; V: TRBV11-3; D: NA; CDR3: CASSLVASGTLCHEQYF; DNA: TGTGCCAGCAGCTTAGTTGCGAGCGGGACACTTTGCCACGAGCAGTACTTC
J: TRBJ1-6; V: TRBV25-1; D: NA; CDR3: CASSERRNNSPLHF; DNA: TGTGCCAGCAGTGAACGGCGGAATAATTCACCCCTCCACTTT
J: TRBJ1-5; V: TRBV19; D: NA; CDR3: CASSILAISNQPQHF; DNA: TGTGCCAGTAGTATACTGGCAATTAGCAATCAGCCCCAGCATTTT
J: TRBJ1-4; V: TRBV19; D: NA; CDR3: CASRVRTEHEKLFF; DNA: TGTGCCAGTAGAGTCAGGACAGAACATGAAAAACTGTTTTTT
J: TRBJ2-3; V: TRBV6-5; D: TRBD1; CDR3: CASKERTGSTDTQYF; DNA: TGTGCCAGCAAAGAGCGGACAGGTAGCACAGATACGCAGTATTTT